A selection of T cell receptor beta chains follows, all from one sample in a study of T-cell memory formation after mild COVID-19. TCRdb reanalysed the 5' RACE reads using MiXCR and keeps one entry per CDR3 protein. Seen here are about 430,000 distinct CDR3 sequences, roughly 26% observed once, and the top ten hold about 10%. The sequencing sample was made of PBMCs or a T cell subset sorted from them (not recorded which). The receptors originated from an adult woman who had mild COVID-19 (a few samples of this study predate the infection). Cell type and time point are not known. Each CDR3 is given with its conserved first and last residue. The D gene is left open where the match is weak. The size of a clone is reported for some rows only, either as once, few or many, or as a class for expanded clones.

j_call	d_call	clone_size	v_call	cdr3_aa	cdr3_nt
TRBJ2-3	.	.	TRBV6-5	CASRGGMDTQYF	TGTGCCAGCCGAGGGGGGATGGATACGCAGTATTTT
TRBJ1-6	.	many	TRBV12-3/TRBV12-4	CASSPGQYNSPLHF	TGTGCCAGCAGCCCAGGACAGTATAATTCACCCCTCCACTTT
TRBJ1-1	TRBD1	few	TRBV6-5	CASRQWGRGRVGAEAFF	TGTGCCAGCAGGCAATGGGGCAGGGGGCGGGTTGGAGCTGAAGCTTTCTTT
TRBJ2-5	.	.	TRBV29-1	CSVDSQETQYF	TGCAGCGTTGACAGCCAAGAGACCCAGTACTTC
TRBJ1-4	TRBD1	few	TRBV7-9	CASSLDSGTGEEKLFF	TGTGCCAGCAGCTTAGATTCTGGGACAGGGGAAGAAAAACTGTTTTTT
TRBJ2-6	.	.	TRBV19	CASGTLSDSGANVLTF	TGTGCCAGTGGGACTCTCTCAGACTCTGGGGCCAACGTCCTGACTTTC
TRBJ2-3	.	.	TRBV7-6	CASSFIAADTQYF	TGTGCCAGCAGCTTTATTGCTGCAGATACGCAGTATTTT
TRBJ1-2	TRBD1	few	TRBV3-1	CASSLGQAGGYTF	TGTGCCAGCAGCCTTGGACAGGCGGGGGGCTACACCTTC
TRBJ2-5	TRBD2	few	TRBV10-3	CAISGSSGSKQTQYF	TGTGCCATCAGTGGGTCTAGCGGGAGTAAGCAGACCCAGTACTTC
TRBJ2-4	TRBD2	.	TRBV7-9	CASSPERGKDVKNIQYF	TGTGCCAGCAGCCCAGAGCGGGGCAAGGATGTCAAAAACATTCAGTACTTC
TRBJ2-1	TRBD1	.	TRBV5-1	CASSTTGVVRQFF	TGCGCCAGCAGCACGACAGGGGTAGTTCGGCAGTTCTTC
TRBJ2-7	.	.	TRBV10-3	CAISTTYEQYF	TGTGCCATCAGTACCACCTACGAGCAGTACTTC
TRBJ2-7	.	few	TRBV4-3	CASSQSGLPSYEQYF	TGCGCCAGCAGCCAATCTGGACTCCCCTCCTACGAGCAGTACTTC
TRBJ1-2	TRBD1	.	TRBV12-3/TRBV12-4	CASSSAGTGFPYGYTF	TGTGCCAGCAGTAGCGCCGGGACAGGGTTCCCCTATGGCTACACCTTC